The sequence of this T cell receptor (beta chain) was determined in a study of T cells in Graves' hyperthyroidism and ophthalmopathy. Overall study results and limits: Model output signaled ophthalmopathy a median around 6.9 months ahead of onset. A 13 V-J model separated ophthalmopathy from stable hyperthyroidism. Clonotypes that were expanded in thyroid above 0.001 mostly appeared in blood too.

A note on this clonotype: Its antigen remains unknown. Sequence at one end of the junction differs from germline and may be a read error.

Researchers amplified the TCR beta CDR3 regions from RNA transcripts. The HTBI primer set drove a first-round RT-PCR of the TCR CDR3. TCRdb recomputed calls from the multiplex PCR reads with MiXCR, one row per CDR3 protein. This repertoire shows around 620,000 distinct CDR3 sequences, 46% found once; its top ten account for around 19%. The germline gives CDR1 WSHSY, CDR2 SAAADI. The length of the CDR3 is 16 residues. Pregnant or lactating patients were excluded, as were those with uncontrolled infection or other autoimmune disease. V gene TRBV10-2 combines with J gene TRBJ1-6; a possible D gene is TRBD1 (5 bases). The sequenced sample consisted of peripheral blood or thyroid tissue (not recorded which). This receptor was taken from an adult woman with Graves' disease, either hyperthyroidism or ophthalmopathy (not recorded which). CDR3 in DNA: TGTGCCAGCAGTTACTCTCCAGGGTTCGGTAATTCACCCCTCCACTTT. Protein product: CASSYSPGFGNSPLHF.